These 21 T cell receptor beta chains originate from one sample sequenced in a study of OX40 agonist ivuxolimab in advanced cancers. Using immunoSEQ multiplex PCR, the repertoire was profiled, and TCRdb retains in-frame clones only, with some absent. The data contain about 36,000 clones, about 85% of them seen just once; the ten biggest clones take up less than 4.5%. Sequenced material: CD4+ or CD8+ T cells sorted from blood, taken in a trial of the OX40 agonist ivuxolimab. All receptors derive from an adult with an advanced solid tumor such as melanoma, head and neck, liver or kidney cancer.

The chain recombines TRBV6-1 with TRBJ1-1; the D is unclear. The CDR3 has 14 amino acids. V was trimmed by 7 bases and J by 3 bases, leaving 15 bases between them. Germline assignment: CDR1 MNHNS and CDR2 SASEGT. In DNA form, the CDR3 reads TGTGCCAGCAAACCGGCCGGCAGAGACACTGAAGCTTTCTTT. This translates into CASKPAGRDTEAFF.

V is TRBV2 and J is TRBJ2-7, with 7 bases fitting TRBD1. The ends lost 4 bases at V and 9 bases at J; junction bases unmatched: 9. The germline CDR1 and CDR2 sequences are SNHLY and FYNNEI. This CDR3 region has 13 residues. CDR3 nucleotide sequence: TGTGCCAGCAGTGTCGGACAGGACTCCGCGCAGTACTTC. As protein: CASSVGQDSAQYF.

The chain couples TRBV7-3 to TRBJ2-7; D gene ambiguous. CDR3 length: 13 amino acids. Trimming removed 2 bases from V and 1 base from J, with 6 bases in between. Germline values: CDR1 SGHTA, CDR2 FQGTGA. CDR3 protein: CASSLVPSYEQYF. The CDR3 DNA reads TGTGCCAGCAGCTTAGTACCATCCTACGAGCAGTACTTC.

The chain uses TRBV30 and TRBJ2-1; no reliable D call. V lost 0 bases and J 4 bases, leaving 7 bases between the germline ends. The CDR3 contains 13 residues. From germline, CDR1 is GTSNPN and CDR2 SVGIG (reference sequence). The CDR3: CAWSVQLYNEQFF. The CDR3 DNA sequence: TGTGCCTGGAGTGTACAACTATACAATGAGCAGTTCTTC.

The chain has TRBV18 and TRBJ1-4, with no clear D. The CDR3 runs to 14 residues. Per the germline V gene, CDR1 is KGHSH and CDR2 is LQKENI. The ends were cut back, 5 bases at V and 3 bases at J, with 10 bases in the middle. The CDR3 nucleotides read TGTGCCAGCTCAGAAGGCGTAGCTAATGAAAAACTGTTTTTT. This sequence encodes CASSEGVANEKLFF.

The rearrangement joins TRBV18 to TRBJ2-5; D gene ambiguous. The CDR3 runs 13 residues. Deletions cut 2 bases from V and 5 bases from J, with 9 bases between. Germline V gene data show CDR1 as KGHSH and CDR2 as LQKENI. The CDR3 DNA is TGTGCCAGCTCACCAGGGGTTTCGGAGACCCAGTACTTC. Translation gives CASSPGVSETQYF.

V gene TRBV5-5 combines with J gene TRBJ1-5, with TRBD1 matching 7 bases. CDR1 SGHKS and CDR2 YYEKEE come from the germline V gene (reference sequence). V was clipped by 4 bases and J by 4 bases; unmatched bases: 5. This CDR3 is built from 14 residues. Here the CDR3 reads CASSRTGDNQPQHF. CDR3 sequence (DNA): TGTGCCAGCAGCCGGACAGGAGATAATCAGCCCCAGCATTTT.

The genes are TRBV5-5 and TRBJ2-5, with no clear D. This CDR3 comprises 14 residues. Germline V lookup: CDR1 SGHKS, CDR2 YYEKEE (reference sequence). Deletions cut 2 bases from V and 1 base from J, with 9 bases between. The CDR3 bases are TGTGCCAGCAGCTTAGCTGGACCCCAAGAGACCCAGTACTTC. Its translation: CASSLAGPQETQYF.

This sequence joins TRBV15 and TRBJ1-4; D unclear. The ends were cut back, 0 bases at V and 1 base at J, with 12 bases in the middle. The CDR3 contains 17 residues. Germline-derived CDR1 and CDR2 are LNHNV and YYDKDF (reference sequence). This CDR3 reads CATSRDLRLLTNEKLFF. In nucleotides, the CDR3 is TGTGCCACCAGCAGAGATCTGAGACTACTAACTAATGAAAAACTGTTTTTT.

The J gene is TRBJ1-2, the V gene TRBV4-1; 7 bases fit TRBD1. The junction had 4 bases not matched to a gene; V was cut back by 1 base and J by 2 bases. This CDR3 spans 15 amino acids. The germline gives CDR1 MGHRA, CDR2 YSYEKL. The CDR3 DNA is TGCGCCAGCAGCCAAGGGGCCAGGGGGAACTATGGCTACACCTTC. Translated, it gives CASSQGARGNYGYTF.

CDR3 in DNA: TGTGCCAGCAGCCCGTCTAAGATAAGGTCTATTGAAGCTTTCTTT. The encoded protein is CASSPSKIRSIEAFF. This sequence joins TRBV13 and TRBJ1-1, with D unclear. This CDR3 region has 15 residues. V gave up 5 bases and J gave up 7 bases, with 20 bases separating them. The germline V gene has CDR1 PRHDT and CDR2 FYEKMQ (reference sequence).

The gene calls are TRBV5-1 and TRBJ2-7; 10 bases agree with TRBD2. J was trimmed by 6 bases and V by 0 bases; bases with no gene match: 6. This CDR3 comprises 15 residues. The germline CDR1 and CDR2 sequences are SGHRS and YFSETQ. The CDR3 sequence is CASSLGGTSEPEQYF. The CDR3 coding sequence is TGCGCCAGCAGCTTGGGAGGGACTAGCGAACCCGAGCAGTACTTC.

This chain uses TRBV6-9 with TRBJ2-5, with 10 positions matching TRBD1. Germline CDR1 and CDR2: MNHGY and SVAAGI. The CDR3 covers 14 residues. V was clipped by 6 bases and J by 5 bases; unmatched bases: 6. CDR3 sequence (DNA): TGTGCCAGCAGGACGACAGGGGGCATGGAGACCCAGTACTTC. It codes for CASRTTGGMETQYF.

This clone was found a few times. The chain employs TRBV18 and TRBJ1-5; D is uncertain. Trimming shortened V by 3 bases and J by 3 bases, and 12 bases separated the two germline ends. This CDR3 has 15 amino acids. Germline CDR1 KGHSH, CDR2 LQKENI. CDR3 in amino acids: CASSPLGGINQPQHF. The CDR3 DNA is TGTGCCAGCTCACCGCTGGGCGGGATCAATCAGCCCCAGCATTTT.

The chain recombines TRBV6-6 with TRBJ2-3; 8 bases match TRBD2. V dropped 7 bases and J dropped 1; count of bases not matched to a gene: 4. This CDR3 spans 14 amino acids. Germline V gene sequence: CDR1 MNHNY, CDR2 SVGAGI (reference sequence). CDR3 region: CASNLLAGTDTQYF. As DNA, the CDR3 is TGTGCCAGCAATCTACTAGCGGGCACAGATACGCAGTATTTT.

The chain couples TRBV11-2 to TRBJ1-1, with D possibly being TRBD1 (6 bases). Germline V gene data show CDR1 as SGHAT and CDR2 as FQNNGV. Between the trimmed V and J ends, which lost 1 base and 9 bases, there was a span of 18 bases. The CDR3 consists of 15 residues. The CDR3 DNA is TGTGCCAGCAGCTTAGGGGGGCAAGGGCCTTATCAAGCTTTCTTT. Translating gives CASSLGGQGPYQAFF.

The genes are TRBV6-1 and TRBJ2-7; D is uncertain. Germline CDR1 is MNHNS and CDR2 is SASEGT. CDR3 length: 11 amino acids. Between the trimmed V and J ends, which lost 11 bases and 2 bases, there was a span of 10 bases. CDR3 bases: TGTGCCGTGAGGCGGCCCTACGAGCAGTACTTC. Its protein product is CAVRRPYEQYF.

The genes are TRBV5-1 and TRBJ2-4; weak D call: TRBD2 (6 bases). The germline gives CDR1 SGHRS, CDR2 YFSETQ. V dropped 4 bases and J dropped 0 bases, with 11 bases sitting between them. The CDR3 runs 15 residues. CDR3 in amino acids: CASSDVAVAKNIQYF. In nucleotides, the CDR3 is TGCGCCAGCAGCGACGTAGCGGTAGCCAAAAACATTCAGTACTTC.

The chain uses TRBV4-1 and TRBJ2-7; 7 nucleotides line up with TRBD2. V dropped 1 base and J dropped 2; count of bases not matched to a gene: 20. The CDR3 loop spans 20 amino acids. Germline assignment: CDR1 MGHRA and CDR2 YSYEKL. The CDR3 reads CASSQVPRLAVTRDPYEQYF. The CDR3 bases are TGCGCCAGCAGCCAAGTCCCAAGGCTAGCGGTAACAAGAGACCCCTACGAGCAGTACTTC.

This rearrangement joins TRBV28 to TRBJ2-1; 13 bases line up with TRBD2. In germline, CDR1 is MDHEN, CDR2 SYDVKM. The V and J ends lost 9 bases and 0 bases, in that order; junction bases with no gene match: 11. This CDR3 comprises 18 residues. In DNA form, the CDR3 reads TGTGCCAGTTTCACTAGCGGGAGGGTTCTGAGCTCCTACAATGAGCAGTTCTTC. This translates into CASFTSGRVLSSYNEQFF. Combining the CDR3 with reference TRBV28 and TRBJ2-1 gives the whole variable domain DVKVTQSSRYLVKRTGEKVFLECVQDMDHENMFWYRQDPGLGLRLIYFSYDVKMKEKGDIPEGYSVSREKKERFSLILESASTNQTSMYLCASFTSGRVLSSYNEQFFGPGTRLTVL.

The rearrangement uses TRBV18 and TRBJ2-1, with 12 bases lining up with TRBD1. V was clipped by 9 bases and J by 9 bases; unmatched bases: 12. Germline CDR1 and CDR2: KGHSH and LQKENI. The CDR3 covers 15 residues. The CDR3 DNA sequence: TGTGCCAGGGGTCCGGGACAGGGGGCTTCTGGTGAGCAGTTCTTC. It is translated as CARGPGQGASGEQFF.